This TCR beta chain originates from a study of cytomegalovirus exposure and HLA in healthy donors. A note on this clone: Antigen unknown.

Whole-study findings and limits: Confirmation was obtained in vitro that a few CMV-associated chains are specific for CMV antigens. Cytomegalovirus association was listed for 150 or so TCR beta chains. The classifier, whose performance was assessed in both the original and validation cohorts, reportedly diagnosed cytomegalovirus status with high specificity and sensitivity.

Trimming cost V 5 bases and J 2 bases; bases outside gene matches: 3. From germline, CDR1 is MDHEN and CDR2 SYDVKM. The CDR3 consists of 14 residues. Profiled with immunoSEQ multiplex PCR; TCRdb holds only in-frame clones, not every one. This sample carries about 150,000 clones, about nine tenths of them seen once, and the ten largest clones take over 5%. Sequenced material: PBMCs. The sequence came from a woman aged 25 to 39 in good health and CMV-seropositive. J is TRBJ1-5 and V is TRBV28, with 7 nucleotides matching TRBD1. The CDR3 sequence: CASSRQGGNQPQHF. CDR3 coding DNA: TGTGCCAGCAGTCGACAGGGAGGCAATCAGCCCCAGCATTTT.